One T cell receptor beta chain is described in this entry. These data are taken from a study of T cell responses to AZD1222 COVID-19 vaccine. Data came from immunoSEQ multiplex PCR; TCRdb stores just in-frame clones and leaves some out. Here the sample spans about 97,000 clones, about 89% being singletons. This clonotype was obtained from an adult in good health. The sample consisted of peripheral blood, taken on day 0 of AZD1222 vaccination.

The CDR3 DNA reads TGCGCCAGCAGCCAAGGGGGGCAGGGGGCCTACAATGAGCAGTTCTTC. It specifies CASSQGGQGAYNEQFF. V usage is TRBV4-1 and J usage is TRBJ2-1; 7 positions agree with TRBD1. Looked up from germline, CDR1 is MGHRA and CDR2 is YSYEKL. This CDR3 is 16 amino acids long. V trimming: 1 base; J trimming: 2 bases; junction bases outside the gene matches: 5.